Listed below are T cell receptor beta chains from one sample, sequenced in a study of cytomegalovirus exposure and HLA in healthy donors. Sequencing was performed with immunoSEQ multiplex PCR; in TCRdb, only in-frame clones are kept and a portion is missing. The sample includes more than 20,000 clones, more than 70% seen only once; the top ten take about 4.2%. Sequences were obtained from PBMCs. The receptors derive from a male donor in good health and CMV-seronegative. Each CDR3 is given with its conserved first and last residue. A D gene is named only where the DNA matches it firmly. For some rows the clone size is stated as once, few or many, or as a class when expanded; others skip it.

V: TRBV25-1
J: TRBJ1-3
size: once
D: -
CDR3: CASSEGMGASGNTIYF

V: TRBV9
J: TRBJ2-2
size: -
D: TRBD2
CDR3: CASSVADGRGTGELFF

V: TRBV6-1
J: TRBJ2-5
size: -
D: TRBD2
CDR3: CASSEASGTQETQYF

V: TRBV11-2
J: TRBJ2-3
size: -
D: -
CDR3: CASSRYTDTQYF

V: TRBV6-6
J: TRBJ2-3
size: -
D: TRBD2
CDR3: CASSWGGTSGTDTQYF

V: TRBV7-2
J: TRBJ2-1
size: -
D: -
CDR3: CASSLAAESEQFF

V: TRBV4-2
J: TRBJ1-1
size: -
D: -
CDR3: CASSHPGFGGVMNTEAFF

V: TRBV2
J: TRBJ1-5
size: -
D: -
CDR3: CASRVGSESNQPQHF

V: TRBV7-8
J: -
size: -
D: TRBD2
CDR3: CASSLISGGDEQYF

V: TRBV7-3
J: TRBJ2-2
size: -
D: TRBD2
CDR3: CASSSGLAGGGELFF

V: TRBV11-3
J: TRBJ2-1
size: -
D: -
CDR3: CASSSATEYNEQFF

V: TRBV15
J: TRBJ2-2
size: -
D: TRBD2
CDR3: CATSRTPGTSGGNTGELFF

V: TRBV19
J: TRBJ2-2
size: -
D: -
CDR3: CASSTRRQAAGELFF

V: TRBV18
J: TRBJ1-1
size: -
D: -
CDR3: CASSPQRASEAFF

V: TRBV5-1
J: TRBJ2-3
size: -
D: TRBD1
CDR3: CASSSGQARDTQYF

V: TRBV15
J: TRBJ1-1
size: -
D: -
CDR3: CATSNRDTVQGFF

V: TRBV5-1
J: TRBJ2-2
size: -
D: -
CDR3: CASHNSRRDTGELFF

V: TRBV19
J: TRBJ1-3
size: once
D: -
CDR3: CASSMSLSGNTIYF

V: TRBV4-3
J: TRBJ1-4
size: -
D: TRBD1
CDR3: CASSQQDRANSEKLFF

V: TRBV4-3
J: TRBJ2-5
size: once
D: -
CDR3: CASSQEGRVRETQYF

V: TRBV5-1
J: TRBJ1-2
size: -
D: -
CDR3: CASSLRRRGGYGYTF

V: TRBV18
J: -
size: -
D: TRBD1
CDR3: CASSPGTGASYEQYF

V: TRBV27
J: TRBJ1-1
size: few
D: -
CDR3: CASSLWLNTEAFF